These 20 T cell receptor beta chains share one sample of origin, sequenced in a study of shared clonotypes between healthy human individuals. Sequencing was performed with immunoSEQ multiplex PCR; in TCRdb, only in-frame clones are kept and a portion is missing. The sample consists of about 490,000 clones, roughly 80% of them appearing once. Sequences were obtained from PBMCs. All receptors come from a woman aged 40 to 49 in good health. Some clones in this sample may be carry-over from other donors' samples.

The chain combines TRBV30 with TRBJ2-5, with TRBD2 matching over 10 bases. After removal of 7 bases from V and 11 bases from J, the junction contained 10 bases not matched to a gene. There are 12 residues in the CDR3. The germline gives CDR1 GTSNPN, CDR2 SVGIG (reference sequence). The CDR3 loop is CASSSGRGEQYF. In DNA form, the CDR3 reads TGTGCCTCCTCTAGCGGGAGAGGTGAGCAGTACTTC.

The rearrangement links TRBV6-6 to TRBJ1-2, with D uncertain. The CDR3 covers 13 residues. CDR1 MNHNY and CDR2 SVGAGI come from the germline V gene (reference sequence). V gave up 7 bases and J gave up 5 bases, with 14 bases separating them. The CDR3 spells CASTPDRVYGYTF. CDR3 sequence (DNA): TGTGCCAGCACCCCCGATCGGGTATATGGCTACACCTTC.

The V gene is TRBV5-4, the J gene TRBJ2-3; 9 bases line up with TRBD1. This CDR3 is built from 14 residues. The trim removed 7 bases at V and 5 bases at J, leaving 8 bases unmatched. CDR1 is SGHNT, CDR2 YYREEE, per germline (reference sequence). This chain's CDR3 is CASPGDRVGDTQYF. CDR3 in DNA: TGTGCCAGCCCCGGGGACAGGGTTGGAGATACGCAGTATTTT.

V gene TRBV19 combines with J gene TRBJ2-3; 9 bases fit TRBD1. CDR3 length: 16 residues. From germline, CDR1 is LNHDA and CDR2 SQIVND (reference sequence). With 7 bases clipped from V and 3 bases from J, the junction kept 11 bases outside the gene matches. The CDR3 nucleotides are TGTGCCAGTATGACAGGGGGTAGGGGTCGGACAGATACGCAGTATTTT. It yields the protein CASMTGGRGRTDTQYF.

The V gene is TRBV28, the J gene TRBJ2-7; no reliable D call. Trimming took off 5 bases at V and 9 bases at J, with 11 bases between the two ends. Germline V gene lookup returns CDR1 MDHEN and CDR2 SYDVKM. The CDR3 spans 11 residues. The CDR3 coding sequence is TGTGCCAGCAGTCCCTCTACGAGGCAGTACTTC. It encodes CASSPSTRQYF.

This clone was seen a few times. The rearrangement links TRBV7-3 to TRBJ2-3; D ambiguous. V was clipped by 1 base and J by 0 bases, with 5 bases between them. CDR3 length: 14 residues. Germline CDR1 SGHTA, CDR2 FQGTGA. CDR3 in DNA: TGTGCCAGCAGCTTAATGGGGAGCACAGATACGCAGTATTTT. Translating gives CASSLMGSTDTQYF.

A word on this clone: This sequence is one base from a far larger clone and is likely a read error. The same CDR3 is also encoded by other DNA sequences in this sample. The chain couples TRBV7-2 to TRBJ1-5; D is perhaps TRBD1 (5 bases). The germline CDR1 and CDR2 sequences are SGHTA and FQGNSA. This CDR3 has 13 residues. The V end lost 5 bases, the J end lost 7 bases, and 12 bases lay between the germline ends. CDR3 bases: TGTGCCAGCAGCATAAGGGGTGACCAGCCCCAGCATTTT. It encodes CASSIRGDQPQHF.

The chain links TRBV5-6 to TRBJ2-1; TRBD1 aligns across 7 bases. Trimming cost V 3 bases and J 9 bases; bases outside gene matches: 12. Germline V gives CDR1 SGHDT, CDR2 YYEEEE. CDR3 size: 15 residues. The CDR3 DNA follows: TGTGCCAGCAGCTCCTACAGGGAACCAGGGGGTGAGCAGTTCTTC. It specifies CASSSYREPGGEQFF.

V gene TRBV11-2 combines with J gene TRBJ2-5; 16 bases line up with TRBD2. CDR1 is SGHAT and CDR2 is FQNNGV in the germline V gene. V was clipped by 2 bases and J by 2 bases; unmatched bases: 5. This CDR3 has 18 amino acids. CDR3 bases: TGTGCCAGCAGCTTATTGGGACTAGCGGGAGGGGGGCAAGAGACCCAGTACTTC. This encodes CASSLLGLAGGGQETQYF. Using reference TRBV11-2 and TRBJ2-5 for the parts outside the CDR3, the full variable domain is EAGVAQSPRYKIIEKRQSVAFWCNPISGHATLYWYQQILGQGPKLLIQFQNNGVVDDSQLPKDRFSAERLKGVDSTLKIQPAKLEDSAVYLCASSLLGLAGGGQETQYFGPGTRLLVL.

Turning to this clone: One end of the junction does not line up with germline, which may come from a read error. This CDR3 is CASSDSVGGPGELFF. The CDR3 DNA reads TGTGCCAGCAGTGACTCGGTGGGGGGGCCCGGAGAGCTGTTTTTT. The chain couples TRBV6-4 to TRBJ2-2; D is perhaps TRBD2 (7 bases). CDR3 length equals 15 residues. Germline V CDR1 and CDR2: MRHNA, SNTAGT.

V and J are TRBV5-1 and TRBJ2-3, with 7 bases fitting TRBD1. Germline V gene lookup returns CDR1 SGHRS and CDR2 YFSETQ. The CDR3 is 14 residues long. V was clipped by 4 bases and J by 0 bases; unmatched bases: 2. DNA for the CDR3: TGCGCCAGCAGCCAGGGACAGAGCACAGATACGCAGTATTTT. Its translation is CASSQGQSTDTQYF.

V is TRBV25-1 and J is TRBJ2-5, with 7 bases identical to TRBD1. The J segment lost 3 bases and the V segment lost 2 bases, leaving 6 bases of the junction unmatched. The CDR3 runs to 15 residues. Germline lookup yields CDR1 MGHDK and CDR2 SYGVNS. The CDR3 sequence is CASSEAKGAKETQYF. DNA of the CDR3: TGTGCCAGCAGTGAAGCCAAGGGGGCGAAAGAGACCCAGTACTTC.

This clone showed up many times. In DNA, the CDR3 is TGTGCCAGCAGTGATAGCTGGCCTTCCCCCTACGAGCAGTACTTC. Translated, it gives CASSDSWPSPYEQYF. This rearrangement joins TRBV2 to TRBJ2-7; D remains ambiguous. The CDR3 spans 15 residues. CDR1 is SNHLY, CDR2 FYNNEI, per germline. V was shortened by 3 bases and J by 2 bases, with 14 bases between the two germline ends.

This rearrangement joins TRBV7-9 to TRBJ1-1; D may be TRBD1 (5 bases). Germline-derived CDR1 and CDR2 are SEHNR and FQNEAQ (reference sequence). Deletions cut 5 bases from V and 1 base from J, with 14 bases between. The CDR3 covers 15 residues. In nucleotides, the CDR3 is TGTGCCAGCAGCCCCCCCGGGGCGGGGAACACTGAAGCTTTCTTT. Translating it yields CASSPPGAGNTEAFF.

With respect to this clone: A single base is all that separates this from a far larger clone, so a read error is likely. The chain has TRBV9 and TRBJ2-1, with TRBD2 identical over 7 bases. The CDR3 is 15 residues long. Germline V lookup: CDR1 SGDLS, CDR2 YYNGEE. CDR3 region: CASNVEGGRGNEQFF. In nucleotides, the CDR3 is TGTGCCAGCAACGTAGAAGGCGGGAGAGGTAATGAGCAGTTCTTC.

The chain combines TRBV7-9 with TRBJ2-1; no clear D gene. V lost 4 bases and J 10 bases, leaving 11 bases between the germline ends. Germline CDR1 is SEHNR and CDR2 is FQNEAQ (reference sequence). This CDR3 region has 12 residues. The CDR3 region is CASSSSFGEQFF. CDR3 nucleotides: TGTGCCAGCAGCTCGTCGTTTGGGGAGCAGTTCTTC.

V usage is TRBV6-1 and J usage is TRBJ2-3; D may be TRBD2 (6 bases). This CDR3 is built from 15 residues. V shed 2 bases and J shed 2 bases, with 11 bases lying between them. Germline lookup yields CDR1 MNHNS and CDR2 SASEGT. The CDR3 DNA reads as TGTGCCAGCAGTGAACAGCGGGTGGTCACAGATACGCAGTATTTT. Translating gives CASSEQRVVTDTQYF.

Points on this clone: At the DNA level, this CDR3 is encoded by other sequences in the same sample as well. The V call is TRBV28, the J call TRBJ1-1; D gene uncertain. The CDR3 consists of 14 residues. Germline values: CDR1 MDHEN, CDR2 SYDVKM. V shed 8 bases and J shed 1 base, with 14 bases lying between them. The CDR3 reads CASADRGRNTEAFF. The CDR3 DNA is TGTGCCAGCGCAGATAGAGGGAGGAACACTGAAGCTTTCTTT.

The chain links TRBV5-1 to TRBJ2-5, with 14 positions matching TRBD2. This CDR3 spans 18 amino acids. V shed 7 bases and J 5 bases; nucleotides not matched to a gene: 16. CDR1 and CDR2 from the germline V gene are SGHRS and YFSETQ. This CDR3 is CASSQGLAGVAIGETQYF. In DNA, the CDR3 is TGCGCCAGCTCTCAGGGACTAGCGGGAGTCGCGATAGGGGAGACCCAGTACTTC.

This rearrangement joins TRBV6-1 to TRBJ1-5; possibly TRBD1 for D (5 bases). CDR3 size: 14 residues. V lost 2 bases to trimming and J lost 4 bases, with 9 bases between them. The germline V gene encodes CDR1 MNHNS and CDR2 SASEGT. DNA of the CDR3: TGTGCCAGCAGTGAATATGCAGGGAATCAGCCCCAGCATTTT. Encoded protein: CASSEYAGNQPQHF.